These 32 T cell receptor beta chains were all obtained from the same sample, sequenced in a study of CD8 T cells in acute hepatitis C reinfection. Time point in this sample: naive CD8 control sorted from an acute-time-point sample. Sequencing was performed with immunoSEQ multiplex PCR; in TCRdb, only in-frame clones are kept and a portion is missing. This sample has over 30,000 clones, with roughly 88% found just once. The sample was naive CD8+ T cells from PBMCs. These receptors were taken from a woman aged 18-29 years who spontaneously cleared hepatitis C infection.

This clone has just one count. This sequence joins TRBV27 and TRBJ2-2, with unresolved D. Trimming took 3 bases from V and 3 from J, leaving 11 bases between them. The germline V gene encodes CDR1 MNHEY and CDR2 SMNVEV (reference sequence). The CDR3 covers 15 residues. The chain's CDR3 is CASSLSPPDTGELFF. In DNA, the CDR3 is TGTGCCAGCAGTTTGAGCCCCCCCGACACCGGGGAGCTGTTTTTT.

V is TRBV27 and J is TRBJ2-7; D unclear. Germline V lookup: CDR1 MNHEY, CDR2 SMNVEV (reference sequence). This CDR3 is built from 13 residues. V was cut by 2 bases and J by 5 bases, with 10 bases left in between. CDR3 protein: CASSLLSFDEQYF. CDR3 nucleotide sequence: TGTGCCAGCAGTTTACTTAGCTTTGACGAGCAGTACTTC.

The V call is TRBV11-2, the J call TRBJ1-3; D is uncertain. The CDR3 has 16 amino acids. Germline values: CDR1 SGHAT, CDR2 FQNNGV. Trimming removed 4 bases from V and 4 bases from J, with 17 bases in between. As DNA, the CDR3 is TGTGCCAGCAGCTCCCTACTCATCAGGCACGGAAACACCATATATTTT. It specifies CASSSLLIRHGNTIYF. Based on the CDR3 plus reference TRBV11-2 and TRBJ1-3, the full variable domain is EAGVAQSPRYKIIEKRQSVAFWCNPISGHATLYWYQQILGQGPKLLIQFQNNGVVDDSQLPKDRFSAERLKGVDSTLKIQPAKLEDSAVYLCASSSLLIRHGNTIYFGEGSWLTVV.

The rearrangement links TRBV5-5 to TRBJ1-4, with 7 bases fitting TRBD1. The CDR3 has 16 amino acids. The germline CDR1 and CDR2 sequences are SGHKS and YYEKEE (reference sequence). The V gene end was trimmed by 3 bases and the J gene end by 8 bases; junction bases not matched to a gene: 13. CDR3 DNA sequence: TGTGCCAGCAGCTGGGGAACCCTAGGGACAGACGAAAAACTGTTTTTT. Protein: CASSWGTLGTDEKLFF.

The chain recombines TRBV7-3 with TRBJ2-1; D is unresolved. Trimming left V 0 bases short and J 9 bases short, with 9 bases between. The CDR3 sequence is 13 residues long. Per the germline V gene, CDR1 is SGHTA and CDR2 is FQGTGA. The CDR3 nucleotides are TGTGCCAGCAGCTTAACGGAGACCGTTGAGCAGTTCTTC. Amino acid sequence: CASSLTETVEQFF.

The V and J genes are TRBV14 and TRBJ2-7; a possible D gene is TRBD1 (5 bases). Trimming shortened V by 5 bases and J by 4 bases, and 18 bases separated the two germline ends. The germline V gene has CDR1 SGHDN and CDR2 FVKESK. The CDR3 consists of 15 residues. CDR3: CASSEHLNRGYEQYF. The CDR3 nucleotides are TGTGCCAGCAGCGAACACCTTAATAGGGGTTACGAGCAGTACTTC.

The chain is built from TRBV10-2 and TRBJ2-1, with TRBD2 matching over 9 bases. CDR3 length equals 14 residues. CDR1 is WSHSY, CDR2 SAAADI, per germline. The V gene end was trimmed by 7 bases and the J gene end by 5 bases; junction bases not matched to a gene: 6. In DNA form, the CDR3 reads TGCGCCAGCATTTCTAGCGGGATCGACAATGAGCAGTTCTTC. This encodes CASISSGIDNEQFF.

The chain links TRBV13 to TRBJ2-1; no definite D call. This CDR3 is 14 amino acids long. V lost 5 bases to trimming and J lost 5 bases, with 13 bases between them. In germline, CDR1 is PRHDT, CDR2 FYEKMQ (reference sequence). CDR3 protein: CASSPRYYDNEQFF. In nucleotides, the CDR3 is TGTGCCAGCAGCCCTAGGTATTACGACAATGAGCAGTTCTTC.

The CDR3 sequence: CASSLTGQVADEQFF. For the CDR3, the DNA is TGTGCCAGCAGCTTAACGGGACAGGTCGCCGATGAGCAGTTCTTC. The chain carries TRBV11-3 and TRBJ2-1; TRBD1 agrees at 8 bases. Per germline, CDR1 SGHNT and CDR2 YENEEA. The CDR3 consists of 15 residues. The J segment lost 8 bases and the V segment lost 2 bases, leaving 8 bases of the junction unmatched.

The chain uses TRBV7-3 and TRBJ2-3; TRBD1 might be the D (7 bases). Trimming removed 5 bases from V and 2 bases from J, with 14 bases in between. The germline V gene has CDR1 SGHTA and CDR2 FQGTGA. This CDR3 is built from 15 residues. The CDR3 DNA reads TGTGCCAGCAGCGGCGGGACAGCCGACACAGATACGCAGTATTTT. The encoded protein is CASSGGTADTDTQYF.

The chain links TRBV7-6 to TRBJ2-3, with D maybe TRBD1 (6 bases). The CDR3 is 17 amino acids. Per germline, CDR1 SGHVS and CDR2 FNYEAQ. Trimming cost V 2 bases and J 5 bases, with 20 bases left between them. CDR3: CASSLTGILPNGDTQYF. The CDR3 DNA reads TGTGCCAGCAGCTTAACAGGGATTCTTCCTAACGGAGATACGCAGTATTTT. Full variable domain (remainder filled in from reference TRBV7-6 and TRBJ2-3): GAGVSQSPRYKVTKRGQDVALRCDPISGHVSLYWYRQALGQGPEFLTYFNYEAQQDKSGLPNDRFSAERPEGSISTLTIQRTEQRDSAMYRCASSLTGILPNGDTQYFGPGTRLTVL.

The CDR3 bases are TGTGCCAGCAGTTTCCAAGGGGGCTATGGCTACACCTTC. Translating gives CASSFQGGYGYTF. J is TRBJ1-2 and V is TRBV27, with D possibly TRBD1 on 6 matching bases. This CDR3 spans 13 amino acids. CDR1 and CDR2 (germline): MNHEY, SMNVEV (reference sequence). V was pared by 3 bases and J by 4 bases, with 9 bases between.

CDR3 bases: TGCGCCAGCAGCCAAGTCTCGGACTCCGAGCAGTACTTC. Translated: CASSQVSDSEQYF. The chain uses TRBV4-1 and TRBJ2-5; TRBD2 might be the D (5 bases). The closer fit of TRBJ2-7 to the DNA end suggests the J call may be wrong. Germline values: CDR1 MGHRA, CDR2 YSYEKL. CDR3 length: 13 amino acids.

This sequence joins TRBV10-3 and TRBJ2-7; no clear D. CDR3 length: 14 residues. CDR1 and CDR2 from the germline V gene are ENHRY and SYGVKD. Trimming left V 1 base short and J 4 bases short, with 11 bases between. CDR3 sequence: CAISELATSYEQYF. DNA of the CDR3: TGTGCCATCAGTGAGTTGGCAACTTCGTACGAGCAGTACTTC.

This sequence joins TRBV10-3 and TRBJ1-1, with TRBD1 as a possible D gene (5 bases). The germline gives CDR1 ENHRY, CDR2 SYGVKD. Trimming took 4 bases from V and 0 from J, leaving 18 bases between them. CDR3 length: 17 amino acids. CDR3 coding DNA: TGTGCCATCAGTGGGCAGTCTAAGCAGGGAATGAACACTGAAGCTTTCTTT. Protein: CAISGQSKQGMNTEAFF.

V gene TRBV5-6 combines with J gene TRBJ2-5; D gene unclear. The CDR3 covers 14 residues. Germline CDR1 and CDR2: SGHDT and YYEEEE. With 0 bases removed from V and 5 bases from J, the gap between germline ends came to 11 bases. CDR3 loop: CASSLALADETQYF. DNA of the CDR3: TGTGCCAGCAGCTTGGCACTTGCCGATGAGACCCAGTACTTC.

The chain links TRBV19 to TRBJ2-5; 7 nucleotides align to TRBD2. With 5 bases clipped from V and 2 bases from J, the junction kept 5 bases outside the gene matches. Germline V lookup: CDR1 LNHDA, CDR2 SQIVND (reference sequence). The CDR3 extends over 14 amino acids. The CDR3 nucleotides are TGTGCCAGTAGTTTCCTGGGGGGGCAAGAGACCCAGTACTTC. Residues: CASSFLGGQETQYF.

The CDR3 DNA sequence: TGTGCCAGCAGTTTATCAGGTGGGGACTACGAGCAGTACTTC. Protein: CASSLSGGDYEQYF. V and J are TRBV27 and TRBJ2-7; no firm D call. The V end lost 0 bases, the J end lost 3 bases, and 9 bases lay between the germline ends. Germline loops: CDR1 MNHEY, CDR2 SMNVEV (reference sequence). The CDR3 has 14 residues.

The chain has TRBV29-1 and TRBJ2-6; D call uncertain. V lost 7 bases and J lost 0, with 13 bases in between. The CDR3 covers 15 residues. Germline CDR1 SQVTM, CDR2 ANQGSEA. Here the CDR3 DNA reads TGCAGCGCAGATATAAGGAGCTCTGGGGCCAACGTCCTGACTTTC. Its translation is CSADIRSSGANVLTF.

The chain is built from TRBV5-6 and TRBJ2-2; D remains unclear. CDR3 size: 14 residues. Germline loops: CDR1 SGHDT, CDR2 YYEEEE. V lost 5 bases and J 0 bases, leaving 8 bases between the germline ends. The CDR3 nucleotides read TGTGCCAGCAGTTGGATCGCGAACACCGGGGAGCTGTTTTTT. Protein product: CASSWIANTGELFF.

V gene TRBV28 combines with J gene TRBJ2-7; no clear D gene. The germline CDR1 and CDR2 sequences are MDHEN and SYDVKM. Between the trimmed V and J ends, which lost 2 bases and 0 bases, there was a span of 11 bases. CDR3 length: 15 amino acids. CDR3: CASSLGFQSSYEQYF. Here the CDR3 DNA reads TGTGCCAGCAGTTTAGGATTTCAGAGCTCCTACGAGCAGTACTTC.

The chain couples TRBV15 to TRBJ2-3, with TRBD2 matching 12 bases. Trimming took 7 bases from V and 0 from J; bases not matched to a gene: 11. From germline, CDR1 is LNHNV and CDR2 YYDKDF (reference sequence). The CDR3 spans 18 residues. CDR3: CATNLLAGGLTSTDTQYF. DNA of the CDR3: TGTGCCACCAATCTACTAGCGGGAGGACTGACGAGCACAGATACGCAGTATTTT.

Here the CDR3 DNA reads TGTGCCAGCAGCGCCAGGACTGAGAACACCGGGGAGCTGTTTTTT. It yields the protein CASSARTENTGELFF. V and J are TRBV9 and TRBJ2-2, with D possibly being TRBD2 (5 bases). The length of the CDR3 is 15 residues. In germline, CDR1 is SGDLS, CDR2 YYNGEE. Trimming stripped 3 bases from V and 1 base from J, with 10 bases between.

The chain is built from TRBV29-1 and TRBJ2-3; D possibly matches TRBD1 or TRBD2 (5 bases each). V lost 7 bases and J 6 bases, leaving 17 bases between the germline ends. The CDR3 covers 13 residues. Germline V gene data show CDR1 as SQVTM and CDR2 as ANQGSEA. CDR3 residues: CSAGTVNEDTQYF. For the CDR3, the DNA is TGCAGCGCCGGGACGGTCAACGAGGATACGCAGTATTTT.

The rearrangement joins TRBV6-5 to TRBJ2-2; D unclear. The CDR3 loop spans 15 amino acids. Looked up from germline, CDR1 is MNHEY and CDR2 is SVGAGI. V was shortened by 1 base and J by 4 bases, with 10 bases between the two germline ends. The CDR3 sequence is CASSYYYESTGELFF. Here the CDR3 DNA reads TGTGCCAGCAGTTACTATTACGAGAGCACCGGGGAGCTGTTTTTT.

The rearrangement links TRBV21-1 to TRBJ1-1. TRBV21-1 constitutes a pseudogene. The CDR3 runs 13 residues. The CDR3 reads CASSKARATEAFF. CDR3 nucleotide sequence: TGTGCCAGCAGCAAGGCCAGAGCCACTGAAGCTTTCTTT.

The chain joins TRBV30 to TRBJ2-6, with TRBD1 as a possible D gene (6 bases). The CDR3 consists of 17 residues. The V end lost 5 bases, the J end lost 3 bases, and 20 bases lay between the germline ends. Germline V CDR1 and CDR2: GTSNPN, SVGIG (reference sequence). The DNA of the CDR3 is TGTGCCTGGCAGCCCTTGAACAGGGTTGGTGGGGCCAACGTCCTGACTTTC. Its protein product is CAWQPLNRVGGANVLTF.

CDR3 sequence: CASSSTGSGYTGELFF. The CDR3 DNA reads as TGTGCCAGCAGTTCCACGGGTAGCGGTTACACCGGGGAGCTGTTTTTT. V and J are TRBV28 and TRBJ2-2; tentatively, D is TRBD2 (6 bases). Germline V gene sequence: CDR1 MDHEN, CDR2 SYDVKM. CDR3 length: 16 residues. The V end was cut by 4 bases, the J end by 3 bases, with 15 bases between.

The chain combines TRBV29-1 with TRBJ1-2; 7 positions agree with TRBD1. The CDR3 is 12 residues long. Germline assignment: CDR1 SQVTM and CDR2 ANQGSEA. The V gene end was trimmed by 6 bases and the J gene end by 8 bases; junction bases not matched to a gene: 9. The CDR3 DNA sequence: TGCAGCGTCCGGGACAGCCCTCGAGGCTACACCTTC. Translated: CSVRDSPRGYTF.

This clone was counted a few times. The J gene is TRBJ1-2, the V gene TRBV10-1; D is undetermined. Trimming stripped 3 bases from V and 4 bases from J, with 9 bases between. Germline CDR1 reads WNHNN; CDR2 reads SYGVQD (reference sequence). This CDR3 is built from 13 residues. Here the CDR3 DNA reads TGCGCCAGCAGTGATGGCCGCGGCTATGGCTACACCTTC. Its protein product is CASSDGRGYGYTF.

The rearrangement uses TRBV19 and TRBJ1-1; D uncertain. CDR1 is LNHDA and CDR2 is SQIVND in the germline V gene (reference sequence). There are 15 residues in the CDR3. V was cut by 5 bases and J by 0 bases, with 13 bases left in between. The CDR3 sequence is CASSVTVELNTEAFF. CDR3 bases: TGTGCCAGTAGTGTCACAGTAGAGCTGAACACTGAAGCTTTCTTT.

The chain recombines TRBV4-1 with TRBJ2-5, with TRBD1 matching 9 bases. Per germline, CDR1 MGHRA and CDR2 YSYEKL. With 5 bases clipped from V and 5 bases from J, the junction kept 12 bases outside the gene matches. This CDR3 comprises 16 residues. This CDR3 reads CASSETGTGILETQYF. The CDR3 DNA is TGCGCCAGCAGCGAGACCGGGACAGGGATTTTGGAGACCCAGTACTTC.